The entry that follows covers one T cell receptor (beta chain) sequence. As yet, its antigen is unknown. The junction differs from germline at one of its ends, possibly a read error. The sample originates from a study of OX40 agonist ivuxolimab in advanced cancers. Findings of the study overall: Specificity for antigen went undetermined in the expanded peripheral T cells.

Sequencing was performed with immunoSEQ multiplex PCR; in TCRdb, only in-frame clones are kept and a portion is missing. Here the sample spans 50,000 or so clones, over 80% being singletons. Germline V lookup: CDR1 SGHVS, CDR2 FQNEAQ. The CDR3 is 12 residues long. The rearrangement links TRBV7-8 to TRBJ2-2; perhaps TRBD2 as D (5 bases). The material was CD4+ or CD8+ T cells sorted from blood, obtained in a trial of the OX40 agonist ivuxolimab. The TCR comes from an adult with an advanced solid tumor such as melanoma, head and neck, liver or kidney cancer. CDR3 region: CASSLRTGELFF. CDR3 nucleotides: TGTGCCAGCAGCTTACGAACCGGGGAGCTGTTTTTC.